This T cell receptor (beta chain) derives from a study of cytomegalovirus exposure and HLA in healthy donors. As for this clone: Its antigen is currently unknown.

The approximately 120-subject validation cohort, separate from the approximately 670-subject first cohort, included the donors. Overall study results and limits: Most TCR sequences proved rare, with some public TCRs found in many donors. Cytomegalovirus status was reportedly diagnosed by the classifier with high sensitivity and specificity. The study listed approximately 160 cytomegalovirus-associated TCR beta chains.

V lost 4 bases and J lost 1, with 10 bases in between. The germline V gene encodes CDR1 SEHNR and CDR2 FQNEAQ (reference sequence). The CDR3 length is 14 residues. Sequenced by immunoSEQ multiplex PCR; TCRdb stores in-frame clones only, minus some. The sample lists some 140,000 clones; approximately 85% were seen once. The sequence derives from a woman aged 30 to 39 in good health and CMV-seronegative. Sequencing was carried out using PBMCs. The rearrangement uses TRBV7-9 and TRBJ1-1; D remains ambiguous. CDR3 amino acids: CASSSWAGNTEAFF. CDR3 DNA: TGTGCCAGCAGCTCATGGGCGGGGAACACTGAAGCTTTCTTT.